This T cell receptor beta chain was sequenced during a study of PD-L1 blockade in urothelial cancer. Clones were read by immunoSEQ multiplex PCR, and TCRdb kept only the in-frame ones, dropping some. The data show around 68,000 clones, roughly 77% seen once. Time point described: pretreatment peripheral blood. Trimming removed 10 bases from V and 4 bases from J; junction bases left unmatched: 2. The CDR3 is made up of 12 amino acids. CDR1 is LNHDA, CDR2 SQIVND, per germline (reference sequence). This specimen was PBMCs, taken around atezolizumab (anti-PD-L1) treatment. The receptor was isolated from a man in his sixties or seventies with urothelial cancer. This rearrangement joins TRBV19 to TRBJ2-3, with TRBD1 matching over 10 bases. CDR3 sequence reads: CATGQGADTQYF. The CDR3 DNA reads TGTGCCACCGGACAGGGGGCAGATACGCAGTATTTT.